This TCR beta chain was observed in a study of OX40 agonist ivuxolimab in advanced cancers. Overall study context: Of the patients, three showed partial responses, one with hepatocellular carcinoma and two with cutaneous melanoma. Study observations and caveats: Among the lowest peripheral clonal expansion occurred in 0.1-3.0 mg/kg partial responders. On average, CD8+ T cells showed a greater number of expanded clones than CD4+.

Comment on this clone: No antigen is known for it.

Sequencing was performed with immunoSEQ multiplex PCR; in TCRdb, only in-frame clones are kept and a portion is missing. The data contain approximately 69,000 clones, 60% to 85% of them singletons. This sequence was found in an adult with an advanced solid tumor such as melanoma, head and neck, liver or kidney cancer. The specimen was CD4+ or CD8+ T cells sorted from blood, collected in a trial of the OX40 agonist ivuxolimab.

CDR3 DNA: TGTGCCAGCAAGGGACAGAACACCGGGGAGCTGTTTTTT. This sequence encodes CASKGQNTGELFF. This rearrangement joins TRBV6-5 to TRBJ2-2; perhaps TRBD1 as D (6 bases). Germline loops: CDR1 MNHEY, CDR2 SVGAGI. Trimming left V 7 bases short and J 1 base short, with 7 bases between. There are 13 residues in the CDR3.